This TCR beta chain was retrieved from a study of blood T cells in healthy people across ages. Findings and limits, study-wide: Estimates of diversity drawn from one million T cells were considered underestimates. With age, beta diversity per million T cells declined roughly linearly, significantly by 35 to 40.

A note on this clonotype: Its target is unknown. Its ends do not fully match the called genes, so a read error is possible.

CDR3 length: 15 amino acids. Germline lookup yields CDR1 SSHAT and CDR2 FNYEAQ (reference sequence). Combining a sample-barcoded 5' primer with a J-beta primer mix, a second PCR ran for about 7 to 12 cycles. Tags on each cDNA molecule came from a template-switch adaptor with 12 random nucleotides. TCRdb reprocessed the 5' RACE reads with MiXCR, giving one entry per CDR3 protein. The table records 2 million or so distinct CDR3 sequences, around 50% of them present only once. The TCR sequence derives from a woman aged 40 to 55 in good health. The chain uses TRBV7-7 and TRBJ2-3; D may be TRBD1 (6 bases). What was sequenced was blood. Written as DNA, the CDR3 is TGTGCTAGCAGCTCGTCCTACAGGGAATACGATACGCAGTATTTT. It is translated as CASSSSYREYDTQYF.